This T cell receptor beta chain derives from a study of T cell repertoires in cytomegalovirus infection. Each CDR3 protein is one row after TCRdb ran MiXCR on the reads. The repertoire includes hundreds of thousands of distinct CDR3 sequences, 35% to 40% of them detected once, and about 2.8% sits in the top ten. Whole-study results and caveats: Clonotypes of TCR beta that were HLA-C-restricted and CMV-specific dominated the ex vivo response.

Concerning this clonotype itself: The antigen is unknown.

The germline V and J ends were trimmed by 2 bases and 7 bases, with 11 bases remaining between them. This CDR3 has 13 residues. CDR1 is MNHEY and CDR2 is SMNVEV in the germline V gene (reference sequence). The source of this sequence is a human donor in good health (CMV status not recorded). Some clones in this sample may be carry-over from other donors' samples. Specimen: PBMCs. The V and J genes are TRBV27 and TRBJ1-2; the D gene is possibly TRBD1 (5 bases). In DNA form, the CDR3 reads TGTGCCAGCAGTTTAGGGGCGCAAGCTGGCTACACCTTC. This gives the protein CASSLGAQAGYTF.